The 20 T cell receptor beta chains in this list originate from one sample, sequenced in a study of T-cell reconstitution after alpha-beta-depleted transplantation in children. Unique molecular identifiers featured in how the TCRbeta library was prepared. TCRdb used MiXCR to reprocess the PCR reads, holding one entry per CDR3 protein. Of around 72,000 distinct CDR3 sequences listed, roughly 5% are singletons. The sample in question was PBMCs, mostly from graft donor cells, obtained 180 days after TCRalphabeta/CD19-depleted stem cell transplant. The receptors were gathered from a boy in the first two years of life who had a stem cell transplant for acute myeloid leukemia, so the T cells may come from the graft donor.

Ten or more counts support this clonotype. The chain links TRBV19 to TRBJ2-1, with 13 bases aligning to TRBD2. The length of the CDR3 is 16 residues. Germline CDR1 is LNHDA and CDR2 is SQIVND (reference sequence). V was pared by 4 bases and J by 4 bases, with 4 bases of the junction left unmatched. CDR3 amino acids: CASSRTSGGFYNEQFF. CDR3 in DNA: TGTGCCAGTAGTAGGACTAGCGGGGGTTTTTACAATGAGCAGTTCTTC.

A few counts support this clonotype. This sequence joins TRBV19 and TRBJ2-1; D remains unclear. V lost 6 bases and J 6 bases, leaving 12 bases between the germline ends. The CDR3 has 13 residues. Per the germline V gene, CDR1 is LNHDA and CDR2 is SQIVND (reference sequence). This CDR3 is CASRPPTINEQFF. The CDR3 DNA sequence: TGTGCCAGTAGACCCCCTACTATCAATGAGCAGTTCTTC.

There are a few counts of this clonotype. J is TRBJ2-3 and V is TRBV10-3; 11 bases agree with TRBD1. This CDR3 contains 18 residues. Trimming cost V 6 bases and J 2 bases; bases outside gene matches: 13. From germline, CDR1 is ENHRY and CDR2 SYGVKD. This CDR3 reads CAISPPRDRGFPTDTQYF. The CDR3 DNA reads as TGTGCCATCAGCCCTCCTCGGGACAGGGGGTTCCCCACAGATACGCAGTATTTT.

J is TRBJ2-7 and V is TRBV5-6; perhaps TRBD1 as D (5 bases). This CDR3 spans 13 amino acids. Germline-derived CDR1 and CDR2 are SGHDT and YYEEEE. V gave up 9 bases and J gave up 6 bases, with 19 bases separating them. CDR3 nucleotide sequence: TGTGCCATGGGCCCAGGGCTGTTCTGCGAGCAGTACTTC. Its translation: CAMGPGLFCEQYF.

This clonotype was counted at least ten times. The rearrangement uses TRBV18 and TRBJ1-1; D call uncertain. The CDR3 runs to 12 residues. CDR1 is KGHSH and CDR2 is LQKENI in the germline V gene. The V end was cut by 4 bases, the J end by 2 bases, with 5 bases between. The CDR3 spells CASSLLNTEAFF. CDR3 coding DNA: TGTGCCAGCTCACTACTTAACACTGAAGCTTTCTTT.

Ten or more counts support this clonotype. The gene calls are TRBV6-1 and TRBJ2-7; D is unclear. The CDR3 is 15 residues long. V was pared by 0 bases and J by 0 bases, with 9 bases between. In germline, CDR1 is MNHNS, CDR2 SASEGT. DNA for the CDR3: TGTGCCAGCAGTGAAGCGGTGTGGACCTCCTACGAGCAGTACGTC. Translated: CASSEAVWTSYEQYV.

In this sample, this clonotype turned up many times. This chain uses TRBV20-1 with TRBJ1-2, with unresolved D. Germline V gene sequence: CDR1 DFQATT, CDR2 SNEGSKA (reference sequence). Trimming took off 6 bases at V and 0 bases at J, with 17 bases between the two ends. The CDR3 is made up of 15 amino acids. The CDR3 DNA reads as TGCAGTGCCGGGCCATCGGGAGAGGCTAACTATGGCTACACCTTC. The encoded protein is CSAGPSGEANYGYTF.

This clonotype was counted many times. CDR3 region: CSVAGLAGTGELFF. In DNA form, the CDR3 reads TGCAGCGTTGCGGGACTAGCAGGGACCGGGGAGCTGTTTTTT. The chain couples TRBV29-1 to TRBJ2-2; the match to TRBD2 covers 9 bases. The CDR3 extends over 14 amino acids. Trimming took 4 bases from V and 5 from J; bases not matched to a gene: 5. The germline V gene encodes CDR1 SQVTM and CDR2 ANQGSEA.

This clonotype was counted at least ten times. The chain links TRBV28 to TRBJ2-3; D is unresolved. Germline-derived CDR1 and CDR2 are MDHEN and SYDVKM. The ends were cut back, 3 bases at V and 1 base at J, with 8 bases in the middle. The CDR3 totals 14 residues. As DNA, the CDR3 is TGTGCCAGCAGTTTTGGGTGGGGCACAGATACGCAGTATTTT. It specifies CASSFGWGTDTQYF.

The sample holds many counts of this clonotype. The CDR3 loop is CASSYPSGGAGGETQYF. The CDR3 DNA follows: TGTGCCAGCAGCTACCCTAGCGGGGGGGCCGGGGGGGAGACCCAGTACTTC. The chain links TRBV7-2 to TRBJ2-5, with 12 nucleotides matching TRBD2. After removal of 4 bases from V and 5 bases from J, the junction contained 11 bases not matched to a gene. This CDR3 has 17 amino acids. Looked up from germline, CDR1 is SGHTA and CDR2 is FQGNSA. The whole variable domain, filled in from reference TRBV7-2 and TRBJ2-5, reads GAGVSQSPSNKVTEKGKDVELRCDPISGHTALYWYRQSLGQGLEFLIYFQGNSAPDKSGLPSDRFSAERTGGSVSTLTIQRTQQEDSAVYLCASSYPSGGAGGETQYFGPGTRLLVL.

This clonotype was recorded many times. The chain couples TRBV20-1 to TRBJ1-2; a weak D match, TRBD1 (6 bases). The V end was cut by 5 bases, the J end by 1 base, with 14 bases between. This CDR3 has 14 amino acids. The germline gives CDR1 DFQATT, CDR2 SNEGSKA (reference sequence). CDR3 protein: CSAADSQGNYGYTF. CDR3 coding DNA: TGCAGTGCTGCCGATTCACAGGGTAACTATGGCTACACCTTC.

This clonotype was seen repeatedly, ten times or more. The chain couples TRBV19 to TRBJ2-2; D uncertain. CDR1 is LNHDA, CDR2 SQIVND, per germline (reference sequence). This CDR3 has 14 residues. Trimming removed 2 bases at V and 3 bases at J, with 7 bases between. CDR3 DNA: TGTGCCAGTAGTATACCCTTACACACCGGGGAGCTGTTTTTT. This translates into CASSIPLHTGELFF.

This clonotype was seen ten or more times. The chain is built from TRBV5-1 and TRBJ2-3; 7 bases match TRBD2. Trimming removed 4 bases from V and 2 bases from J; junction bases left unmatched: 10. Looked up from germline, CDR1 is SGHRS and CDR2 is YFSETQ. CDR3 length: 16 amino acids. Written as DNA, the CDR3 is TGCGCCAGCAGCCCGTGGGACTACCGTCACACAGATACGCAGTATTTT. Translation gives CASSPWDYRHTDTQYF.

This clonotype has a count of ten or more. The chain employs TRBV9 and TRBJ2-2; the match to TRBD2 covers 8 bases. Germline V gives CDR1 SGDLS, CDR2 YYNGEE. CDR3 size: 16 residues. Trimming took 0 bases from V and 4 from J; bases not matched to a gene: 5. CDR3 sequence (DNA): TGTGCCAGCAGCGTAGGGGGTAGCGGGGTCACCGGGGAGCTGTTTTTT. Amino acid sequence: CASSVGGSGVTGELFF. The full variable domain, in which reference TRBV9 and TRBJ2-2 provide the parts outside the CDR3, is DSGVTQTPKHLITATGQRVTLRCSPRSGDLSVYWYQQSLDQGLQFLIQYYNGEERAKGNILERFSAQQFPDLHSELNLSSLELGDSALYFCASSVGGSGVTGELFFGEGSRLTVL.

This clonotype was recorded at least ten times. The chain recombines TRBV18 with TRBJ2-4; the D is unclear. Trimming shortened V by 4 bases and J by 0 bases, and 10 bases separated the two germline ends. Looked up from germline, CDR1 is KGHSH and CDR2 is LQKENI. CDR3 length: 15 residues. This CDR3 reads CASSLAALAKNIQYF. The CDR3 DNA follows: TGTGCCAGCTCACTAGCAGCACTAGCCAAAAACATTCAGTACTTC.

This clonotype was observed at least ten times. The V call is TRBV20-1, the J call TRBJ2-5, with D unclear. The CDR3 contains 13 residues. Deletions cut 0 bases from V and 3 bases from J, with 8 bases between. Germline assignment: CDR1 DFQATT and CDR2 SNEGSKA (reference sequence). The CDR3 sequence: CSARDWAEETQYF. The CDR3 nucleotides read TGCAGTGCTAGAGATTGGGCCGAAGAGACCCAGTACTTC.

This clonotype was detected ten times or more. The chain employs TRBV5-5 and TRBJ2-1; D is unresolved. The CDR3 length is 15 residues. V was cut by 2 bases and J by 5 bases, with 14 bases left in between. From germline, CDR1 is SGHKS and CDR2 YYEKEE (reference sequence). As DNA, the CDR3 is TGTGCCAGCAGCTTTGGACCCATGTTAGACAATGAGCAGTTCTTC. Its translation is CASSFGPMLDNEQFF. Full variable domain (remainder filled in from reference TRBV5-5 and TRBJ2-1): DAGVTQSPTHLIKTRGQQVTLRCSPISGHKSVSWYQQVLGQGPQFIFQYYEKEERGRGNFPDRFSARQFPNYSSELNVNALLLGDSALYLCASSFGPMLDNEQFFGPGTRLTVL.

This clonotype was seen repeatedly, ten times or more. Written as DNA, the CDR3 is TGCAGCGTTGAAAAGGGCTACAATGAGCAGTTCTTC. Amino acid sequence: CSVEKGYNEQFF. V is TRBV29-1 and J is TRBJ2-1; D gene uncertain. Germline V gene lookup returns CDR1 SQVTM and CDR2 ANQGSEA. Trimming took 2 bases from V and 3 from J, leaving 5 bases between them. The CDR3 has 12 amino acids.

This clonotype was seen repeatedly, ten times or more. The V and J genes are TRBV7-2 and TRBJ2-3; 10 nucleotides agree with TRBD1. The CDR3 has 16 residues. Germline CDR1 reads SGHTA; CDR2 reads FQGNSA. V lost 4 bases and J lost 6; bases outside the gene matches: 10. CDR3 bases: TGTGCCAGCAGCTATGGGGAGGGACAGGGGCCTGATACGCAGTATTTT. Amino acid sequence: CASSYGEGQGPDTQYF.

The sample holds many counts of this clonotype. The rearrangement links TRBV29-1 to TRBJ1-2, with 8 bases that match TRBD1. Germline V CDR1 and CDR2: SQVTM, ANQGSEA. V shed 6 bases and J 4 bases; nucleotides not matched to a gene: 4. The CDR3 spans 12 residues. The CDR3 region has the DNA TGCAGCGTCGTACAGGGGGGCTATGGCTACACCTTC. This encodes CSVVQGGYGYTF.